This TCR beta chain is from a study of regulatory T cells in long-lasting Graves disease. As to time point: newly diagnosed GD, antithyroid drugs for less than 3 months. The authors made the TCR library using RNA they extracted from PBMCs. This clonotype has a count of ten or more. With iRepertoire HTBI primers and Arm-PCR of CDR3 regions, TCR beta libraries were built. TCRdb processed the multiplex PCR reads anew with MiXCR; each CDR3 protein has one entry. The sample lists approximately 540,000 distinct CDR3 sequences, about 12% seen once, with roughly 8.2% in the top ten. Per germline, CDR1 DFQATT and CDR2 SNEGSKA (reference sequence). The CDR3 totals 17 residues. V gave up 1 base and J gave up 0 bases; unmatched junction bases: 9. The same specimen was also included in a second study, on T cells in Graves' hyperthyroidism and ophthalmopathy. That paper adds: The model foresaw ophthalmopathy a median approximately 6.1 months prior to onset.

The specimen comprised peripheral blood mononuclear cells (PBMCs), sampled at new diagnosis, from a patient treated with antithyroid drugs. This chain uses TRBV20-1 with TRBJ2-1, with TRBD1 identical over 7 bases. The receptor was derived from a woman under 40 with Graves disease. The CDR3 region has the DNA TGCAGTGCTAGAGCCCCAACAGGGGTTAGCTCCTACAATGAGCAGTTCTTC. Its protein product is CSARAPTGVSSYNEQFF.